Given below is one T cell receptor beta chain in context. No antigen is known for it. The sample holds no much larger clone one base away, and base qualities are not on file. The CDR3, from cysteine to phenylalanine, totals 15 residues. The only DNA kept is the CDR3, 45 bases in frame from the first base. The germline V gene yields MNHNS for CDR1 and SASEGT for CDR2. The junction shows trimming of 7 bases on V and 3 bases on J, and the gene matches do not reach 9 bases of it. The cohort consisted of 600 to 700 healthy bone marrow donors. All cohort members were sampled while nominally healthy, although unrecorded immune exposures were likely present. The donor tested CMV seropositive, placing the donor among the 310 or so seropositive members of the cohort. Each donor provided a peripheral blood sample, and peripheral blood mononuclear cells were used for TCR beta sequencing. The Qiagen DNeasy Blood Extraction Kit was used to extract genomic DNA from the blood cell samples.

The entry originates in a study of cytomegalovirus exposure and HLA in healthy donors (dated 2017 in TCRdb). Regarding the research as a whole: An earlier analysis of more than 550 of the donors reported 276 Gb of sequence data and 117 million unique TCR beta sequences obtained from 180 million or so T cells. Approximately 310 gigabases of sequencing data and 70 million to 95 million unique TCR sequences made up an early release that covered 500 to 650 HLA-typed donors. Among the roughly 380 genotyped donors, approximately 82% belonged to the genetic ancestry cluster associated with self-reported Caucasian donors. The study was designed to test whether signatures of past pathogen exposure could be identified by cataloging public T cell receptors. The T cell repertoires of around 730 subjects were profiled by immunosequencing and related to cytomegalovirus serostatus. In addition to the first cohort of 666 subjects, a separate validation cohort of approximately 130 different subjects was used. High-throughput TCR immunosequencing, statistical association of individual TCRs with disease status, and machine learning were combined to predict cytomegalovirus infection status. A later analysis re-analyzed previously published TCR beta repertoires from 650 to 800 donors and added high-resolution HLA genotyping to study TCR occurrence patterns. Rather than using new phenotypic data, the later analysis identified candidate immune exposures from TCR beta sequences and from how often those sequences occurred across donors. An earlier analysis of 587 of the donors applied high-throughput TCR beta sequencing to assess whether each TCR beta V gene segment acted as functional or pseudogenic. Alongside the repertoire data, information on donor age, sex, ethnicity and CMV serostatus was compiled. Genome-wide SNP genotypes for about 60% of the roughly 700 donors were used in a later genetic analysis, which treated that subset as a discovery cohort. All discovery cohort repertoires had been generated on a single sequencing platform. HLA typing included class I and class II loci at four-digit resolution. The number of typed donors differed by locus: about 629-630 for A, B, C, DRB1 and DQB1; 522 for DQA1; 600 to 610 for DPA1; and 450 to 480 for DPB1. Roughly 5 DR-DQ haplotypes were handled as single units for association and clustering because linkage in the cohort was strong. Among 300 to 500 genotyped donors of the cohort, an average of around 240,000 unique TCR beta nucleotide sequences was sequenced per donor, of which 15% to 20% were non-productive.

Library creation used the immunoSEQ multiplex PCR assay. For the multiplex PCR, a mixture combining 60 forward primers for TCR Vbeta segments and 13 reverse primers for TCR Jbeta segments was used. The CDR3 region of rearranged TCR beta genes was amplified from genomic DNA by a multiplex PCR assay. The amplified TCR beta libraries were sequenced on the Illumina HiSeq System as 87-base-pair reads. Regarding the original processing steps: Across the 700 or so repertoires, a later analysis counted around 80 million unique TCR beta chains, roughly 11 million of which were shared by at least two donors. To remove PCR and sequencing errors, raw reads were error-corrected and collapsed into unique sequences using a nearest-neighbor algorithm that merged closely related sequences. Alignment of CDR3 sequences to IMGT reference sequences was used to assign V, D and J gene segments. For a sequence to be retained, a match of at least six nucleotides to both a V gene segment and a J gene segment was required. Rearrangements were classified as productive when the CDR3 lacked stop codons and remained in frame with V and J, and all other rearrangements were classified as non-productive. CDR3 was defined according to IMGT convention as the region running from the second conserved V-encoded cysteine to the conserved J-encoded phenylalanine. The earlier analysis of a few hundred of the donors excluded sequences that lacked an unambiguous match to a single V gene segment. An earlier analysis of some 610 of the donors called V segments functional above 56.7% productive rearrangements and segregating when the between-donor standard deviation exceeded 5%. A statistical classification framework was developed to diagnose cytomegalovirus status using the catalog of TCR beta chain sequences. In a later analysis, V and J genes were assigned by comparing TCR nucleotide sequences against IMGT/GENE-DB human TR gene sequences. Using the TCRdist pipeline, a later analysis assigned CDR3 sequences along with most-parsimonious VDJ recombination scenarios. A later analysis defined each TCR beta chain by its CDR3 amino acid sequence plus V-gene family, and excluded reads lacking a unique V-gene family. As a way to deal with suspected cross-contamination and a sequencing artifact, a later analysis dropped roughly 600 nucleotide sequences that were highly shared and had low generation probability. In a later analysis, a clonal expansion index for each public chain was calculated from normalized within-repertoire ranks of inferred template counts. In a later analysis, generation probabilities were computed with a VDJ recombination model fitted to out-of-frame rearrangements, and the resulting probabilities were checked against IGoR. Hypergeometric tests were used in a later analysis to score TCR-TCR, TCR-HLA and TCR-CMV co-occurrence, with a repertoire-size bias correction applied to the TCR pairs. False discovery rates were estimated in a later analysis by permuting HLA or CMV assignments 20 times. In a later analysis, co-occurring TCRs were grouped with DBSCAN, and TCRdist sequence similarity was added when clustering was performed within HLA-allele-positive subsets. For co-occurrence clustering, repertoires with fewer than 30,000 or more than 120,000 public chains were excluded, along with five repertoires with anomalous nucleotide sharing. Drawn from immuneACCESS, this table holds only the in-frame rearrangements with V and J called that TCRdb kept. Clones are partly lost; checked studies trace under half to an unresolved V gene and leave the rest unexplained. For V, J and clone size, that table is used; D and trimming come from the DNA. In all, the sample holds 130,000 to 150,000 clones, and around 72% of those were seen once. The ten biggest clones cover 4.3% of the sample.

Findings and caveats that apply to the study as a whole: In a later analysis, HLA-associated TCR beta chains were found to be more clonally expanded and to have lower generation probabilities than equally common non-associated chains. Over 15 rarely observed V segments, including chromosome 9 orphons, were excluded from the earlier analysis of almost 600 of the donors because counts were too low. According to a later genetic analysis, donors in an Asian-associated ancestry cluster had fewer N-insertions in productive TCRs than the roughly 670-donor mean. A later analysis reported that several top co-occurrence clusters appeared linked to parvovirus B19, influenza, CMV and Epstein-Barr virus. A total of about 150 TCR beta chains were listed by the study as associated with cytomegalovirus. Because HLA typing was unavailable for some donors at each locus, only the typed subset was used in association tests. In both the original and validation cohorts, the classifier was reported to diagnose cytomegalovirus status with high specificity and sensitivity. When HLA alleles, especially DR and DQ, strongly co-occurred, TCR associations were difficult to assign to individual alleles. According to a later analysis, TCR association rates differed among HLA loci, with DRB1 alleles showing the most associated TCRs and HLA-C alleles showing the fewest. Presence/absence analyses assumed roughly uniform sequencing depth across donors, an assumption that may not hold. An association between a missense DCLRE1C variant and V-gene and J-gene trimming of TCR beta chains was found in a later genetic analysis and replicated in an independent cohort. A few of the identified cytomegalovirus-associated TCR beta chains were confirmed in vitro to be specific for cytomegalovirus antigens. Specific HLA alleles were associated with 15,000 to 20,000 TCR beta sequences at a false discovery rate of 0.05 in a later analysis. The only immune exposure information available for the cohort was CMV serostatus. A cluster of highly shared sequence variants was judged likely to represent a technical artifact of the sequencing pipeline. Correlated functional status among segregating V segments might be attributable to linkage disequilibrium, but an unknown experimental factor could not be ruled out. This cohort had only TCR beta chains sequenced, and the lack of alpha or paired-chain data limited which features could be detected. According to the authors, the approach could potentially be generalized to other disease states and immunological phenotypes. A further reported finding was that TCR beta sequences accurately predicted the HLA-A and HLA-B alleles for most subjects in the first cohort. Because the 87-base-pair reads could not distinguish some IMGT-functional V segments, including TRBV6-2 and TRBV6-3, those segments were excluded. A later analysis found that most CMV-associated TCR beta chains appeared HLA-restricted, with HLA associations seemingly driven largely by CMV exposure. Most TCR sequences were seen in very few donors, while some public TCRs were found in many individuals. Broadly in line with IMGT annotations, most TCR beta V segments showed up in productive rearrangements about 87% or about 30% of the time in an earlier analysis of around 600 of the donors.

This sequence was found in a man younger than 35 in good health and CMV-seropositive. Sequenced: PBMCs. This chain joins TRBV6-1 to TRBJ2-1, with TRBD1 matching 7 junction bases. The sequenced DNA is TGTGCCAGCAACCTCTGGGCAGGGGGCTACAATGAGCAGTTCTTC. Its coded protein is CASNLWAGGYNEQFF.